The entry below gives a single T cell receptor beta chain sequence along with its context. Per germline, CDR1 SGHTS and CDR2 YDEGEE. V shed 3 bases, J shed 6 bases, and the junction held 11 bases outside the gene matches. CDR3 length equals 16 residues. These data belong to a study of blood T cell repertoires in COVID-19. In the study overall: Sources were T cells, B-cell-depleted T cells, or PBMCs; the material itself was cDNA or gDNA.

Libraries were prepared by immunoSEQ multiplex PCR; TCRdb keeps only in-frame clonotypes and omits some of them. The repertoire holds approximately 180,000 clones, with approximately 83% as singletons. This clonotype was sampled from a man in his 60s with acute or convalescent COVID-19. Sequenced input: peripheral blood. The V call is TRBV5-8, the J call TRBJ2-2; TRBD1 aligns across 7 bases. The CDR3: CASSYIKGAFSGELFF. Here the CDR3 DNA reads TGTGCCAGCAGCTATATCAAGGGGGCTTTTTCCGGGGAGCTGTTTTTT.